This entry lists 5 T cell receptor beta chains sequenced from one sample in a study of T-cell reconstitution after alpha-beta-depleted transplantation in children. Unique molecular identifiers featured in how the TCRbeta library was prepared. TCRdb re-derived calls from the PCR reads in MiXCR, one entry per CDR3 protein. Among some 390,000 distinct CDR3 sequences listed, roughly 22% were seen once. Sequencing was performed on PBMCs from the stem cell graft donor, taken from the stem cell graft. These receptors were obtained from a human donor who donated a stem cell graft to a child with acute myeloid leukemia.

The J gene is TRBJ2-6, the V gene TRBV5-1, with unresolved D. This CDR3 has 14 amino acids. Germline CDR1 reads SGHRS; CDR2 reads YFSETQ. V was cut by 3 bases and J by 2 bases, with 6 bases left in between. CDR3 loop: CASSWGAGANVLTF. For the CDR3, the DNA is TGCGCCAGCAGCTGGGGTGCTGGGGCCAACGTCCTGACTTTC.

This clonotype was found a few times. The CDR3 reads CASTSRRQANTEAFF. CDR3 sequence (DNA): TGTGCCAGCACCTCAAGGCGACAGGCGAACACTGAAGCTTTCTTT. The chain uses TRBV25-1 and TRBJ1-1; D perhaps matches TRBD1 (6 bases). Germline V lookup: CDR1 MGHDK, CDR2 SYGVNS. V lost 7 bases and J lost 1, with 16 bases in between. The CDR3 sequence is 15 residues long.

This chain joins TRBV7-2 and TRBJ2-1; TRBD2 aligns across 11 bases. Germline assignment: CDR1 SGHTA and CDR2 FQGNSA. V lost 6 bases, J lost 4 bases, and 5 bases stayed unmatched. CDR3 length equals 15 residues. Here the CDR3 DNA reads TGTGCCAGCAGACCGACTAGCGGGGTTTACAATGAGCAGTTCTTC. It yields the protein CASRPTSGVYNEQFF.

The chain is built from TRBV24-1 and TRBJ2-3; 8 bases map to TRBD1. V gave up 2 bases and J gave up 6 bases; unmatched junction bases: 9. CDR1 is KGHDR and CDR2 is SFDVKD in the germline V gene. This CDR3 is 16 amino acids long. This CDR3 is CATSDSTDRGEDTQYF. As DNA, the CDR3 is TGTGCCACCAGTGATTCGACCGACAGGGGTGAGGATACGCAGTATTTT.

This clonotype was seen ten or more times. V usage is TRBV12-3 or TRBV12-4 and J usage is TRBJ2-3; a possible D gene is TRBD1 (6 bases). The CDR3 runs to 13 residues. V was trimmed by 3 bases and J by 8 bases, leaving 12 bases between them. The CDR3 reads CASSLGLGGTQYF. CDR3 sequence (DNA): TGTGCCAGCAGTTTGGGTTTAGGGGGTACGCAGTATTTT.